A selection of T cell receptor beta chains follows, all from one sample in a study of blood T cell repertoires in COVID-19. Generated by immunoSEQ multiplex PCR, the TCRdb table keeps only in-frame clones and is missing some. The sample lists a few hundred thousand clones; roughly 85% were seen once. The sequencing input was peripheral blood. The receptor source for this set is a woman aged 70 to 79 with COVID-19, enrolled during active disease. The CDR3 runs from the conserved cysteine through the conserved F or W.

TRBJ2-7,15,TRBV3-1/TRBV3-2,CASSPTEDSTYEQYF
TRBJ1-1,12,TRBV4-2,CASSRRAGEAFF
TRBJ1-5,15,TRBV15,CATSRVGPGNQPQHF
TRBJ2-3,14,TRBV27,CASSRDTDTDTQYF
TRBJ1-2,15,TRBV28,CASSITGTGERGYTF
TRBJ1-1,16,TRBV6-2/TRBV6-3,CASSYLGTGMNTEAFF
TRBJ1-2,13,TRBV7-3,CASSLDINYGYTF
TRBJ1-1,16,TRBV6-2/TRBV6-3,CASSKYAGPGGTEAFF
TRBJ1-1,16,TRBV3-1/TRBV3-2,CASSTSGGGGNTEAFF
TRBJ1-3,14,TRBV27,CASSSTQGGNTIYF
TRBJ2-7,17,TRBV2,CASSEGLASGRLYEQYF
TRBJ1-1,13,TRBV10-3,CAISAGAMAEAFF
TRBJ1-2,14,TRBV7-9,CVSSLGGAPGGYTF
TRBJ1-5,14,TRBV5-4,CASSFGGKTEPQHF
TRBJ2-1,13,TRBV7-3,CASSFPGYNEQFF
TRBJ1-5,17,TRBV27,CASSLRVVTGSNQPQHF
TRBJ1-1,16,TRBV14,CASSQADSIMNTEAFF
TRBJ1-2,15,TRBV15,CATSRGGQANYGYTF
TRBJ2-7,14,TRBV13,CASSTTSGFYEQYF
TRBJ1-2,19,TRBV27,CASDKREREQGAVNYGYTF
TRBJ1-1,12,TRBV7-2,CASRRENTEAFF
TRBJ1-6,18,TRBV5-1,CASSLAVGGAADNSPLHF
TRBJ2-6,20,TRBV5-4,CASSPAPGTGGAGGANVLTF
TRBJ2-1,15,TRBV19,CASSMGGAQYNEQFF
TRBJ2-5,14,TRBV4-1,CASSQVAGVETQYF
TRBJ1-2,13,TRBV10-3,CAISRQGGLGYTF
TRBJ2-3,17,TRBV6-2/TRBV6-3,CASSSRLAPSQGDTQYF
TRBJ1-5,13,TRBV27,CASSLVRGQPQHF
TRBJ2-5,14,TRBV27,CASSLFGGRETQYF
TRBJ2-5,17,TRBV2,CASRPDRGLHIGETQYF
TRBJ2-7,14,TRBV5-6,CASSPRGSSYEQYF
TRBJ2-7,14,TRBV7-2,CASSLAGQVDEQYF
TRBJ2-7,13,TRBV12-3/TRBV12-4,CASTPGQGMGQYF
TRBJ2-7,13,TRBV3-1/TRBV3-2,CASSRVGGYEQYF
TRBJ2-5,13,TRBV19,CASRQGSGETQYF
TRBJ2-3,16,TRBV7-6,CASSLELAWDADTQYF
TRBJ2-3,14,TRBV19,CASSIQASTDTQYF
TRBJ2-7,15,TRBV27,CASSFLWQGPYEQYF
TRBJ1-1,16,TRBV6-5,CASSYSEGARGTEAFF
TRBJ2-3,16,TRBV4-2,CASSSGLAGPTDTQYF